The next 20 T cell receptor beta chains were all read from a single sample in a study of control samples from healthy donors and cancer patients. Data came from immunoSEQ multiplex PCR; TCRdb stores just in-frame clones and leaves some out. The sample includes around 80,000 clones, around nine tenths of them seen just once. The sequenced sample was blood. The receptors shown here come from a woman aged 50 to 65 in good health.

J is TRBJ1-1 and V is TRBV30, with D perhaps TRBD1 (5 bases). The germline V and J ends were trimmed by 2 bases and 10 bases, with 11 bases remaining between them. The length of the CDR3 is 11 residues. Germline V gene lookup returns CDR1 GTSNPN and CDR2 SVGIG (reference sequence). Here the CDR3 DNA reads TGTGCCTGGAGTAACCAGGGTAGAGCTTTCTTT. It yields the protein CAWSNQGRAFF.

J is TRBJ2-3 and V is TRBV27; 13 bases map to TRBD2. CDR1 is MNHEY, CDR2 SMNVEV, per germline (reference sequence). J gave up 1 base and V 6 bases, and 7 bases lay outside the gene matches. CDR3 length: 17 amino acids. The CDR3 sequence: CASRRLAGGNRTDTQYF. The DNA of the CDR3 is TGTGCCAGCAGGCGACTAGCGGGGGGAAACCGCACAGATACGCAGTATTTT.

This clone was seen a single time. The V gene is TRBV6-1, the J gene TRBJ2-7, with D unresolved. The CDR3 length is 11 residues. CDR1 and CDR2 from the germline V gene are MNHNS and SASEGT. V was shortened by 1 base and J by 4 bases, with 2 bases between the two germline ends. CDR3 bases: TGTGCCAGCAGTGAAGGGTACGAGCAGTACTTC. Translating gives CASSEGYEQYF.

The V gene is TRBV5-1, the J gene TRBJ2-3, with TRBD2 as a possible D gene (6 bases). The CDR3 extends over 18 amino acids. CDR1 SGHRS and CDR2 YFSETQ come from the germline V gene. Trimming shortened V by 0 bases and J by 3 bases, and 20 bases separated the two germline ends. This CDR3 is CASSLARGSGHVTDTQYF. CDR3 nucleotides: TGCGCCAGCAGCTTGGCCAGAGGTAGCGGTCACGTTACAGATACGCAGTATTTT. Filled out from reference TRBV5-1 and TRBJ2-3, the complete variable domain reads KAGVTQTPRYLIKTRGQQVTLSCSPISGHRSVSWYQQTPGQGLQFLFEYFSETQRNKGNFPGRFSGRQFSNSRSEMNVSTLELGDSALYLCASSLARGSGHVTDTQYFGPGTRLTVL.

Here the CDR3 reads CASSYFRGTFF. CDR3 coding DNA: TGTGCCAGCAGTTATTTTCGGGGGACTTTCTTT. The gene calls are TRBV6-6 and TRBJ1-1, with TRBD1 as a possible D gene (5 bases). Germline V CDR1 and CDR2: MNHNY, SVGAGI (reference sequence). The CDR3 is 11 residues long. V was pared by 3 bases and J by 12 bases, with 11 bases between.

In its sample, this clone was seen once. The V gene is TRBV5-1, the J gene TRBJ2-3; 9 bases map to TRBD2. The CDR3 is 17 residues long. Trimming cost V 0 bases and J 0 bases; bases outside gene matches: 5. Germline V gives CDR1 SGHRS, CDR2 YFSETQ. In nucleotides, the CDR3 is TGCGCCAGCAGCTTGGGTAGCGGGGGCTGGAGCACAGATACGCAGTATTTT. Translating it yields CASSLGSGGWSTDTQYF.

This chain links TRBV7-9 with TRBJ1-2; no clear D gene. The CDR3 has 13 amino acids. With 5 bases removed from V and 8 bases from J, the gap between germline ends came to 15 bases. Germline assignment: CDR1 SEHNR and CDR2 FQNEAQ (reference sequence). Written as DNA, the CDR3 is TGTGCCAGCAGCCGAGGCGGTACCTGGGGCTACACCTTC. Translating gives CASSRGGTWGYTF. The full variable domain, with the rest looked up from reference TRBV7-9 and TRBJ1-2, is DTGVSQNPRHKITKRGQNVTFRCDPISEHNRLYWYRQTLGQGPEFLTYFQNEAQLEKSRLLSDRFSAERPKGSFSTLEIQRTEQGDSAMYLCASSRGGTWGYTFGSGTRLTVV.

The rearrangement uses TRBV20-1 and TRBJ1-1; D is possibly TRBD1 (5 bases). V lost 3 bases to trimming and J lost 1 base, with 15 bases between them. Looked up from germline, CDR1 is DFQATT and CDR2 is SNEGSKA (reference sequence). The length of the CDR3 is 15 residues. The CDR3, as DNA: TGCAGTGCTAGTGGTGCTGGGCAGGGGAACACTGAAGCTTTCTTT. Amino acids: CSASGAGQGNTEAFF.

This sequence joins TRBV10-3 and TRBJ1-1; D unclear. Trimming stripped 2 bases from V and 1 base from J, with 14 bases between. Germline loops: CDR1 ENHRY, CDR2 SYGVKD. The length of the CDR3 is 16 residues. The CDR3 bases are TGTGCCATCAGTGAGGAAGGAGGCTGGAAGAACACTGAAGCTTTCTTT. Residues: CAISEEGGWKNTEAFF.

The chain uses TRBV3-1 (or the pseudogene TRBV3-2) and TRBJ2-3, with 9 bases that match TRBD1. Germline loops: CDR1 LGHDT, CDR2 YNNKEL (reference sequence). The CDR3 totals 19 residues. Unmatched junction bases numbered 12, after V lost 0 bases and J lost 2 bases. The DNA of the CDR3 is TGTGCCAGCAGCCAAGATATTTCCACTGGGACAGGGTTCACAGATACGCAGTATTTT. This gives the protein CASSQDISTGTGFTDTQYF.

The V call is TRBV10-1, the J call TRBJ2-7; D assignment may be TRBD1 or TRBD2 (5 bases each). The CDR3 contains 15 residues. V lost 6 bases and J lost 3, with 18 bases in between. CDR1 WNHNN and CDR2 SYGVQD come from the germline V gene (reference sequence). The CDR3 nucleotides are TGCGCCAGCAGCGTACAGAGAGGGGAAGTCTACGAGCAGTACTTC. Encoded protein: CASSVQRGEVYEQYF.

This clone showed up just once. Here the CDR3 reads CASSPRARGGVYEQYF. The CDR3 DNA reads as TGTGCCAGCAGCCCCCGGGCCAGGGGGGGGGTCTACGAGCAGTACTTC. V and J are TRBV11-2 and TRBJ2-7; D may correspond to TRBD1 or TRBD2 (7 bases each). From germline, CDR1 is SGHAT and CDR2 FQNNGV. V was trimmed by 5 bases and J by 3 bases, leaving 20 bases between them. The CDR3 length is 16 residues.

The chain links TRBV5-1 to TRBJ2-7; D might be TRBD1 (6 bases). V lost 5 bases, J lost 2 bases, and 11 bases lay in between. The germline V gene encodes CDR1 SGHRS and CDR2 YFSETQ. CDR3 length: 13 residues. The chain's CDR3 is CASSYWTAYEQYF. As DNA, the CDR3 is TGCGCCAGCAGTTACTGGACAGCCTACGAGCAGTACTTC. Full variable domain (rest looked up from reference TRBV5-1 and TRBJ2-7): KAGVTQTPRYLIKTRGQQVTLSCSPISGHRSVSWYQQTPGQGLQFLFEYFSETQRNKGNFPGRFSGRQFSNSRSEMNVSTLELGDSALYLCASSYWTAYEQYFGPGTRLTVT.

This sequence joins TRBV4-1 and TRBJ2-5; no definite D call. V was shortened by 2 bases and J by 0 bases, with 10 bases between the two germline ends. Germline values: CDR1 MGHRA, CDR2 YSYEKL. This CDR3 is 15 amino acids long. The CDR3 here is CASSQNSQYQETQYF. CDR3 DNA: TGCGCCAGCAGCCAAAACTCCCAGTACCAAGAGACCCAGTACTTC.

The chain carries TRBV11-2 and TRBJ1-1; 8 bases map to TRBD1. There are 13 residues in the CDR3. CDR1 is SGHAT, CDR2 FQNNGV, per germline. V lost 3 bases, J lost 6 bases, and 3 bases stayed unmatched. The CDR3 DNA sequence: TGTGCCAGCAGCTTGACAGGGGTACCTGAAGCTTTCTTT. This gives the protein CASSLTGVPEAFF.

CDR3 nucleotides: TGTGCCAGCTCACCCCCGGGGCCCCGTCGAGTTGATACGCAGTATTTT. Its translation is CASSPPGPRRVDTQYF. This chain uses TRBV18 with TRBJ2-3; D could derive from TRBD1 or TRBD2 (5 bases each). Trimming stripped 3 bases from V and 6 bases from J, with 19 bases between. Germline V gene lookup returns CDR1 KGHSH and CDR2 LQKENI. There are 16 residues in the CDR3. Using reference TRBV18 and TRBJ2-3 for the parts outside the CDR3, the full variable domain is NAGVMQNPRHLVRRRGQEARLRCSPMKGHSHVYWYRQLPEEGLKFMVYLQKENIIDESGMPKERFSAEFPKEGPSILRIQQVVRGDSAAYFCASSPPGPRRVDTQYFGPGTRLTVL.

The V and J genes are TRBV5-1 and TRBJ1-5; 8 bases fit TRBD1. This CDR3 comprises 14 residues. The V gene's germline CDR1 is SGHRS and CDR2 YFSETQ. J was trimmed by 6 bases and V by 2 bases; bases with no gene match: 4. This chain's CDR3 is CASSFTGTGQPQHF. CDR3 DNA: TGCGCCAGCAGCTTCACCGGGACAGGTCAGCCCCAGCATTTT. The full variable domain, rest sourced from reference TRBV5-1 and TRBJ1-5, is KAGVTQTPRYLIKTRGQQVTLSCSPISGHRSVSWYQQTPGQGLQFLFEYFSETQRNKGNFPGRFSGRQFSNSRSEMNVSTLELGDSALYLCASSFTGTGQPQHFGDGTRLSIL.

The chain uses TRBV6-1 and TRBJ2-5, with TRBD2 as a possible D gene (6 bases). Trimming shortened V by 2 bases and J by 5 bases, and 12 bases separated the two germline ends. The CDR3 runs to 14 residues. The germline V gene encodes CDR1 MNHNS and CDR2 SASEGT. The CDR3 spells CASSESAGRETQYF. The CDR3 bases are TGTGCCAGCAGTGAAAGCGCAGGGAGGGAGACCCAGTACTTC.

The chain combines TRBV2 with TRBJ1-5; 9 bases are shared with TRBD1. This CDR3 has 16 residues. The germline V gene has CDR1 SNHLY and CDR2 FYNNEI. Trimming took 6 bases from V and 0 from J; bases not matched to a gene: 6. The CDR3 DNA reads TGTGCCAGCAGGAGCACAGGGGGCCATAGCAATCAGCCCCAGCATTTT. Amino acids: CASRSTGGHSNQPQHF.

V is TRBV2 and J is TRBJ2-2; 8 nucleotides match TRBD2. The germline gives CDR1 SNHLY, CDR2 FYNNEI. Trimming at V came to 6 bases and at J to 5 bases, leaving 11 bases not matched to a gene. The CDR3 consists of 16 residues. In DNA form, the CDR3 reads TGTGCCAGCAGGGGAGCGGGGGCTTTTGGGACCGGGGAGCTGTTTTTT. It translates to CASRGAGAFGTGELFF.